This T cell receptor beta chain stems from a study of cytomegalovirus exposure and HLA in healthy donors. Overall study results and limits: A later analysis showed HLA-associated TCR beta chains outstripping equally common others in clonal expansion. The authors listed approximately 150 TCR beta chains as cytomegalovirus-associated. A later analysis appeared to link common viral pathogens to several of the most significant clusters.

Note on this clone: Its antigen is currently unknown. Its ends do not fully match the called genes, so a read error is possible.

The PCR employed 60 Vbeta primers together with 13 Jbeta primers. Libraries were prepared by immunoSEQ multiplex PCR; TCRdb keeps only in-frame clonotypes and omits some of them. The sample carries some 120,000 clones, roughly 80% recorded once. CDR1 and CDR2 from the germline V gene are SSHAT and FNYEAQ (reference sequence). CDR3 size: 15 residues. The receptor's source is a female donor in good health and CMV-seronegative. Sequenced material: PBMCs. The chain combines TRBV7-7 with TRBJ2-2, with D perhaps matching TRBD1 or TRBD2 (6 bases each). Here the CDR3 reads CASSLGGLNTGELFF. As DNA, the CDR3 is TGTGCTAGCAGCTTAGGGGGGCTGAACACCGGGGAGCTGTTTTTT.